The present T cell receptor beta chain was sequenced within a study of T cell repertoires in cytomegalovirus infection. Germline lookup yields CDR1 SGHVS and CDR2 FNYEAQ. This CDR3 region has 16 residues. TCRdb reprocessed the reads via MiXCR and lists one record per CDR3 protein. Here the sample spans fewer than 200,000 distinct CDR3 sequences, around 20% being singletons. Overall study results and limits: Ex vivo responses were dominated by HLA-C-restricted CMV-specific TCR beta clonotypes.

As to this clonotype: What it binds is unknown. This may be a read error: a much more frequent sequence differs by one nucleotide.

The chain couples TRBV7-6 to TRBJ1-4, with 8 bases lining up with TRBD1. The clonotype comes from a human donor in good health (CMV status not recorded). Some clones in this sample may be carry-over from other donors' samples. Material: PBMCs. This CDR3 reads CASSDRGTGLNERLFF. The CDR3 DNA sequence: TGTGCCAGCAGTGATCGGGGGACAGGATTAAATGAAAGACTGTTTTTT. Together with reference TRBV7-6 and TRBJ1-4, the CDR3 gives the full variable domain: GAGVSQSPRYKVTKRGQDVALRCDPISGHVSLYWYRQALGQGPEFLTYFNYEAQQDKSGLPNDRFSAERPEGSISTLTIQRTEQRDSAMYRCASSDRGTGLNERLFFGSGTQLSVL.